This entry is about one T cell receptor (beta chain). Its antigen is still unknown. Germline V gene data show CDR1 as SGHNT and CDR2 as YYREEE (reference sequence). With 3 bases removed from V and 1 base from J, the gap between germline ends came to 19 bases. There are 17 residues in the CDR3. This sample is part of a study of cytomegalovirus exposure and HLA in healthy donors. A multiplex PCR was run with 60 Vbeta primers and 13 Jbeta primers. Sequencing was performed with immunoSEQ multiplex PCR; in TCRdb, only in-frame clones are kept and a portion is missing. Among under 95,000 clones listed, roughly 73% were seen once. Every donor was a healthy person donating bone marrow. The study's findings and limits: Earlier analysis looked at TCR beta V segments, and most were productive about 90% or about 30% of the time. TCR association rates varied by HLA locus in a later analysis, with DRB1 highest and HLA-C lowest.

The rearrangement links TRBV5-4 to TRBJ1-2; a weak D match, TRBD1 (5 bases). This receptor was identified in a boy aged 5-17 years in good health and CMV-seronegative. Sequencing was done on a sample of PBMCs. The CDR3 DNA reads as TGTGCCAGCAGCTCCGGACCCGGAGGGGCTGTTAACTATGGCTACACCTTC. Protein sequence: CASSSGPGGAVNYGYTF.